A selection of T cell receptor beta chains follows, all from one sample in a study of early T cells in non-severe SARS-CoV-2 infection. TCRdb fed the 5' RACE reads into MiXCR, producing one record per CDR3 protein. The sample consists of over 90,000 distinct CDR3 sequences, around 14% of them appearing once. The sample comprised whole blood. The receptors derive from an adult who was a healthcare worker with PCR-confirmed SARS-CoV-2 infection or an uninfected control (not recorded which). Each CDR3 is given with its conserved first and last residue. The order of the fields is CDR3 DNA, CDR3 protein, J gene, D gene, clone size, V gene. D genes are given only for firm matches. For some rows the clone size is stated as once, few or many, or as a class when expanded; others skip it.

DNA: TGTGCCAGCAGTTCGAAGACGACTAGCGGGATGTACAATGAGCAGTTCTTC; CDR3: CASSSKTTSGMYNEQFF; J: TRBJ2-1; D: TRBD2; size: many; V: TRBV7-2
DNA: TGTGCCAGCAGGTGGGGTGAGCCTAGCAATCAGCCCCAGCATTTT; CDR3: CASRWGEPSNQPQHF; J: TRBJ1-5; D: .; size: .; V: TRBV28
DNA: TGCAGTGCCAAAAAGGACGCGGGAGGAGAAGCTTTCTTT; CDR3: CSAKKDAGGEAFF; J: TRBJ1-1; D: .; size: many; V: TRBV20-1
DNA: TGCGCGAGCACCCCAAAACCATACGAGCAGTACTTC; CDR3: CASTPKPYEQYF; J: TRBJ2-7; D: .; size: few; V: TRBV10-2
DNA: TGTGCCAGCTCCCAGAACGACGGTGAAGCTTTCTTT; CDR3: CASSQNDGEAFF; J: TRBJ1-1; D: .; size: many; V: TRBV18
DNA: TGTGCCGTCCATAGGCCCACGAACACTGAAGCTTTCTTT; CDR3: CAVHRPTNTEAFF; J: TRBJ1-1; D: .; size: .; V: TRBV28
DNA: TGTGCCAGCAGCTTAGAGGGTGTCCACACCGGGGAGCTGTTTTTT; CDR3: CASSLEGVHTGELFF; J: TRBJ2-2; D: .; size: many; V: TRBV7-6
DNA: TGTGCCAGCAGTCCGACAGGCAATGAGCAGTTCTTC; CDR3: CASSPTGNEQFF; J: TRBJ2-1; D: .; size: .; V: TRBV2
DNA: TGTGCCAGCACTAACGGACTGGACTTGGAGCCCCAGCATTTT; CDR3: CASTNGLDLEPQHF; J: TRBJ1-5; D: .; size: .; V: TRBV28
DNA: TGTGCCAGCAGGGCGACAGGGGTTGACTACGAGCAGTACTTC; CDR3: CASRATGVDYEQYF; J: TRBJ2-7; D: TRBD1; size: few; V: TRBV7-9
DNA: TGTGCCAGCAGCTTGAAAGGAAGGGACACCGGGGAGCTGTTTTTT; CDR3: CASSLKGRDTGELFF; J: TRBJ2-2; D: .; size: few; V: TRBV5-4
DNA: TGTGCCAGCAGTTCCCTAGTTCAGGGGGACTATGGCTACACCTTC; CDR3: CASSSLVQGDYGYTF; J: TRBJ1-2; D: TRBD1; size: few; V: TRBV28
DNA: TGTGCCAGCAGCAAAGGACTTCGACTAGCGGGATACTCCTACGAGCAGTACTTC; CDR3: CASSKGLRLAGYSYEQYF; J: TRBJ2-7; D: .; size: .; V: TRBV21-1
DNA: TGCAGCGTTGTCGGGGGCTCCTACAATGAGCAGTTCTTC; CDR3: CSVVGGSYNEQFF; J: TRBJ2-1; D: .; size: few; V: TRBV29-1
DNA: TGCAGTGCTAGACTCTACACTGAAGCTTTCTTT; CDR3: CSARLYTEAFF; J: TRBJ1-1; D: .; size: many; V: TRBV20-1
DNA: TGTGCCAGCAGCGCGGCCCTGTGGCTTGGGGCTGAAGCTTTCTTT; CDR3: CASSAALWLGAEAFF; J: TRBJ1-1; D: .; size: many; V: TRBV11-1
DNA: TGCAGTGCTAGACTAGCGGACAATGAGCAGTTCTTC; CDR3: CSARLADNEQFF; J: TRBJ2-1; D: TRBD2; size: many; V: TRBV20-1
DNA: TGTGCCAGCGCCCAAAGGGGCAATCAGCCCCAGCATTTT; CDR3: CASAQRGNQPQHF; J: TRBJ1-5; D: .; size: .; V: TRBV7-2
DNA: TGTGCCAGCAGTTCCGGGACAACCCCCTACGAGCAGTACTTC; CDR3: CASSSGTTPYEQYF; J: TRBJ2-7; D: .; size: .; V: TRBV28
DNA: TGTGCCAGCAGTTTACCCCCATCCTACTTC; CDR3: CASSLPPSYF; J: TRBJ1-2; D: .; size: .; V: TRBV27
DNA: TGTGCCAGCAGCTTAAGGACTAGCGGGAGGTCTACATTCGCAGAGACCCAGTACTTC; CDR3: CASSLRTSGRSTFAETQYF; J: TRBJ2-5; D: TRBD2; size: .; V: TRBV7-8
DNA: TGTGCCAGCAGCCTTAGCGGGAGAAGCACCGGGGAGCTGTTTTTT; CDR3: CASSLSGRSTGELFF; J: TRBJ2-2; D: TRBD2; size: .; V: TRBV12-3/TRBV12-4
DNA: TGCAGTGCTAGGATGAACGAGCAGTACTTC; CDR3: CSARMNEQYF; J: TRBJ2-7; D: .; size: many; V: TRBV20-1
DNA: TGTGCCAGCAGCTCCGGGAGCTCCTACAATGAGCAGTTCTTC; CDR3: CASSSGSSYNEQFF; J: TRBJ2-1; D: .; size: many; V: TRBV11-2
DNA: TGTGCCAGCGGACTGGGACGGTACGAGCAGTACTTC; CDR3: CASGLGRYEQYF; J: TRBJ2-7; D: .; size: .; V: TRBV28
DNA: TGTGCCAGCAGTGTGCCGGGCTCCAATGAGCAGTTCTTC; CDR3: CASSVPGSNEQFF; J: TRBJ2-1; D: .; size: few; V: TRBV27
DNA: TGTGCCAGCAGTTTCCGGGCCCCGAGCGCAGATACGCAGTATTTT; CDR3: CASSFRAPSADTQYF; J: TRBJ2-3; D: .; size: .; V: TRBV28
DNA: TGTGCCAGCATCTCGGCGACTGAAGCTTTCTTT; CDR3: CASISATEAFF; J: TRBJ1-1; D: .; size: many; V: TRBV6-6
DNA: TGTGCCAGCAGTCAGCAGGGGCGCCGGTTAGAGACCCAGTACTTC; CDR3: CASSQQGRRLETQYF; J: TRBJ2-5; D: .; size: .; V: TRBV7-2
DNA: TGCAGCGTTGACGGGGGTCTTAGTGAAGTTTTCTTT; CDR3: CSVDGGLSEVFF; J: TRBJ1-1; D: .; size: few; V: TRBV29-1
DNA: TGTGCCAGCAGCTTAGTTGTCTATGAGCAGTTCTTC; CDR3: CASSLVVYEQFF; J: TRBJ2-1; D: .; size: few; V: TRBV7-9
DNA: TGCAGCGCCGAGGGCCTGGGGGAGACCCAGTACTTC; CDR3: CSAEGLGETQYF; J: TRBJ2-5; D: .; size: .; V: TRBV29-1